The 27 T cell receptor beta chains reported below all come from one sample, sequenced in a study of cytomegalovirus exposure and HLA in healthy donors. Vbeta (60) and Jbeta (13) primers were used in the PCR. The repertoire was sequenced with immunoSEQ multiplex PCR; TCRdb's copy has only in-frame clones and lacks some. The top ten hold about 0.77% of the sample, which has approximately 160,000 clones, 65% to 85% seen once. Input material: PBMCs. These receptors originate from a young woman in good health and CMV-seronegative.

The CDR3 DNA reads TGTGCCAGCAGTTCCTTCACTAACCAAGAGACCCAGTACTTC. Translating it yields CASSSFTNQETQYF. The rearrangement joins TRBV28 to TRBJ2-5, with D unclear. CDR3 length: 14 amino acids. Germline lookup yields CDR1 MDHEN and CDR2 SYDVKM. The V gene lost 4 bases and the J gene lost 0 bases, with 9 bases spanning the gap.

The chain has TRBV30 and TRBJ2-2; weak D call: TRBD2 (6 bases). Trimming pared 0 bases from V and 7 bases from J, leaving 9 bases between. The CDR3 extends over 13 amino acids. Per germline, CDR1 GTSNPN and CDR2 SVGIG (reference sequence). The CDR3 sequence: CAWSVLGGGELFF. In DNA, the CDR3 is TGTGCCTGGAGTGTTTTGGGGGGCGGGGAGCTGTTTTTT.

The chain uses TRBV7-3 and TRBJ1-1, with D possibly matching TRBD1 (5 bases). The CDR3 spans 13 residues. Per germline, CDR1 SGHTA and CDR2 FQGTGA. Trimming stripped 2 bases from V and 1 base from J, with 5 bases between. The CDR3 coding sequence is TGTGCCAGCAGCTTACAGGGGAACACTGAAGCTTTCTTT. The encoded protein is CASSLQGNTEAFF.

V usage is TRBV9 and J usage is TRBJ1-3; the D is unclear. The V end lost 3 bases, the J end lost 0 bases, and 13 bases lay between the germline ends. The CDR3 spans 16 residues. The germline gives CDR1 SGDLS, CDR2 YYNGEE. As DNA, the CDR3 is TGTGCCAGCAGCGGAGAACAGTTACTCTCTGGAAACACCATATATTTT. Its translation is CASSGEQLLSGNTIYF.

Here the CDR3 reads CSVEGAAYNEQFF. The CDR3 coding sequence is TGCAGCGTTGAGGGGGCGGCCTACAATGAGCAGTTCTTC. This chain links TRBV29-1 with TRBJ2-1, with D maybe TRBD1 (6 bases). The CDR3 is 13 amino acids. V dropped 3 bases and J dropped 2 bases, with 8 bases sitting between them. The germline CDR1 and CDR2 sequences are SQVTM and ANQGSEA.

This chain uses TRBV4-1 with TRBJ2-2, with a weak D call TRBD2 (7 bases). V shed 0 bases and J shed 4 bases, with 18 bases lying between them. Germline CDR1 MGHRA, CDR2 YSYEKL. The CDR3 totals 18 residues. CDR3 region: CASSQEFRGGRGTGELFF. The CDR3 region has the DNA TGCGCCAGCAGCCAAGAATTTCGCGGGGGCCGAGGCACCGGGGAGCTGTTTTTT.

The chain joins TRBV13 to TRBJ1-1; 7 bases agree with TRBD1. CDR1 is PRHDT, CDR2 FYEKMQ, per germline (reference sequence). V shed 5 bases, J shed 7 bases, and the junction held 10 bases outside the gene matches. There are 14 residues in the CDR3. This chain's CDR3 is CASSQGPGGVEAFF. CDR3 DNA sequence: TGTGCCAGCAGCCAGGGCCCAGGGGGAGTTGAAGCTTTCTTT.

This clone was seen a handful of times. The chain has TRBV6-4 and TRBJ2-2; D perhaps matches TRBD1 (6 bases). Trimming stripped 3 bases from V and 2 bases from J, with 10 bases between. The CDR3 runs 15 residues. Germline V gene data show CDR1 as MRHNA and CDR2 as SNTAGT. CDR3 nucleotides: TGTGCCAGCAGTGAGAGACAGGATAACACCGGGGAGCTGTTTTTT. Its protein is CASSERQDNTGELFF.

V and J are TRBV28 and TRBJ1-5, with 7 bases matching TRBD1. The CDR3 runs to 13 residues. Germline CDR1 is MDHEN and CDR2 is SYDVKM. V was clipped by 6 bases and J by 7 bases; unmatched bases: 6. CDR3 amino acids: CASSKTGIQPQHF. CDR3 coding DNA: TGTGCCAGCAGCAAGACAGGGATACAGCCCCAGCATTTT. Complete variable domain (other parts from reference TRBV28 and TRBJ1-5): DVKVTQSSRYLVKRTGEKVFLECVQDMDHENMFWYRQDPGLGLRLIYFSYDVKMKEKGDIPEGYSVSREKKERFSLILESASTNQTSMYLCASSKTGIQPQHFGDGTRLSIL.

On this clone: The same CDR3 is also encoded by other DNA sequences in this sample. The DNA of the CDR3 is TGTGCCAGCAGTTTACAGTACGAGCAGTACTTC. This gives the protein CASSLQYEQYF. The chain combines TRBV28 with TRBJ2-7; D remains unclear. This CDR3 region has 11 residues. Germline loops: CDR1 MDHEN, CDR2 SYDVKM. V was pared by 2 bases and J by 4 bases, with 3 bases between. The entire variable domain, with the rest obtained from reference TRBV28 and TRBJ2-7, is as follows: DVKVTQSSRYLVKRTGEKVFLECVQDMDHENMFWYRQDPGLGLRLIYFSYDVKMKEKGDIPEGYSVSREKKERFSLILESASTNQTSMYLCASSLQYEQYFGPGTRLTVT.

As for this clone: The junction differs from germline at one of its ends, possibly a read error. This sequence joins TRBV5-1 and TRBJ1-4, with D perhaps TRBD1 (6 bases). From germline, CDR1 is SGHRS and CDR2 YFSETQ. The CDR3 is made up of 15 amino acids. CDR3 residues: CASSLEGGRNEKLLF. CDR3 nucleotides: TGCGCCAGCAGCTTGGAGGGGGGGCGTAATGAAAAACTGCTTTTT. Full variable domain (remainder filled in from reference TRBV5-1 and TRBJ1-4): KAGVTQTPRYLIKTRGQQVTLSCSPISGHRSVSWYQQTPGQGLQFLFEYFSETQRNKGNFPGRFSGRQFSNSRSEMNVSTLELGDSALYLCASSLEGGRNEKLLFGSGTQLSVL.

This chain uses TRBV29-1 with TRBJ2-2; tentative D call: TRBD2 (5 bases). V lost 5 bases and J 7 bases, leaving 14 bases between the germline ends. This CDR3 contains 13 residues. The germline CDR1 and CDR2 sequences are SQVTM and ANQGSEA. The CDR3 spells CSVTPSGNGELFF. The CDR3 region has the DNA TGCAGCGTTACCCCCAGCGGTAACGGGGAGCTGTTTTTT.

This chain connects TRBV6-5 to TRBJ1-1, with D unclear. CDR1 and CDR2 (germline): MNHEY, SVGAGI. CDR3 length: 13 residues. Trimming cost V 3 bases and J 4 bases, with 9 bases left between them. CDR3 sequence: CASSYGQTTEAFF. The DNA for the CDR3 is TGTGCCAGCAGTTATGGGCAGACCACTGAAGCTTTCTTT.

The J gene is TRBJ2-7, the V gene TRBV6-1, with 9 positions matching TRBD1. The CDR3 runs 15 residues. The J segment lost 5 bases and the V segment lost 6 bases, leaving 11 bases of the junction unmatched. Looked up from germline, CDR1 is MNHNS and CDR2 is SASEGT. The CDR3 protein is CASRSVGGTGNEQYF. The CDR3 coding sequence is TGTGCCAGCAGATCGGTGGGGGGGACAGGGAACGAGCAGTACTTC.

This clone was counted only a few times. The CDR3 protein is CASSFLESYEQYF. In DNA, the CDR3 is TGTGCCAGCAGCTTTCTGGAGTCCTACGAGCAGTACTTC. V usage is TRBV7-9 and J usage is TRBJ2-7; no definite D call. The CDR3 spans 13 residues. Germline V gene sequence: CDR1 SEHNR, CDR2 FQNEAQ (reference sequence). V gave up 3 bases and J gave up 1 base, with 7 bases separating them.

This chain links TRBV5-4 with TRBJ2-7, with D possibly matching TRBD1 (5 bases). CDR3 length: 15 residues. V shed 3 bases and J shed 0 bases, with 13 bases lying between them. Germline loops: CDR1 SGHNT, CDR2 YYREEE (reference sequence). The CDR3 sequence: CASSSGGAASYEQYF. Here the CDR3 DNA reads TGTGCCAGCAGCTCAGGTGGGGCAGCCTCCTACGAGCAGTACTTC.

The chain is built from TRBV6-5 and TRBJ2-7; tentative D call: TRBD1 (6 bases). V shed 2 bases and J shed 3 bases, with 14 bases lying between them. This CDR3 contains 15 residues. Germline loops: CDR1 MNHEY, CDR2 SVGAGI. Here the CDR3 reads CASSYSYRAFYEQYF. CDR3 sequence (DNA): TGTGCCAGCAGTTACAGTTACAGGGCTTTCTACGAGCAGTACTTC.

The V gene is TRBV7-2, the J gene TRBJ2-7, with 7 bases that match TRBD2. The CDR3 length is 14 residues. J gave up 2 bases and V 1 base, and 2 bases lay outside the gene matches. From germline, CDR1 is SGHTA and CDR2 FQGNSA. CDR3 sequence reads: CASSLGSGAYEQYF. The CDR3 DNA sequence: TGTGCCAGCAGCTTAGGAAGCGGGGCCTACGAGCAGTACTTC.

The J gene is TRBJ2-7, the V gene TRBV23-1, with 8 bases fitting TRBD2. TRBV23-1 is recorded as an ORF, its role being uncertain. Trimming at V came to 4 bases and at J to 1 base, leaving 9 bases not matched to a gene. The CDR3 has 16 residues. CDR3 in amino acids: CASSPETGTRSYEQYF. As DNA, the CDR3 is TGCGCCAGCAGTCCGGAGACCGGGACTAGGTCCTACGAGCAGTACTTC.

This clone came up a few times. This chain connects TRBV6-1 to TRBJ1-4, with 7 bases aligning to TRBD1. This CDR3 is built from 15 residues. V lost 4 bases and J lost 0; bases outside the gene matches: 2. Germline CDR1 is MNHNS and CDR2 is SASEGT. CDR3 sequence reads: CASSGTGATNEKLFF. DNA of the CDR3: TGTGCCAGCAGTGGCACAGGGGCAACTAATGAAAAACTGTTTTTT.

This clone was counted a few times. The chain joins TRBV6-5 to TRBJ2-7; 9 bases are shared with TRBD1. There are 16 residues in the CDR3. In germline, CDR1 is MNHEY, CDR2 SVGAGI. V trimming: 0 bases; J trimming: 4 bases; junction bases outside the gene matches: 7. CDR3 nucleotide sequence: TGTGCCAGCAGTTACTCGAATCGGGACAGGGTGTACGAGCAGTACTTC. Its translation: CASSYSNRDRVYEQYF.

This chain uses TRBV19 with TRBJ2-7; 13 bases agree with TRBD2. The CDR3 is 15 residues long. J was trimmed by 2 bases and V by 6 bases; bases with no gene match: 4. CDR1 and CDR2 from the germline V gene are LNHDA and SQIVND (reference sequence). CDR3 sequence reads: CASSWTSGSTYEQYF. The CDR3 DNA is TGTGCCAGTAGCTGGACTAGCGGGAGCACCTACGAGCAGTACTTC.

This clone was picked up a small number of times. This chain's CDR3 is CSVEEGTSGITYEQYF. The CDR3 DNA reads as TGCAGCGTTGAAGAAGGGACTAGCGGGATCACGTACGAGCAGTACTTC. J is TRBJ2-7 and V is TRBV29-1; 13 bases agree with TRBD2. The CDR3 totals 16 residues. Unmatched junction bases numbered 6, after V lost 0 bases and J lost 4 bases. CDR1 is SQVTM and CDR2 is ANQGSEA in the germline V gene.

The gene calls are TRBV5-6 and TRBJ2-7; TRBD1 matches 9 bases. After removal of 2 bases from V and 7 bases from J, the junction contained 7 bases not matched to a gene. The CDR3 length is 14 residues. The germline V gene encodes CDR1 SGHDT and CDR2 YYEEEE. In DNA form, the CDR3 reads TGTGCCAGCAGCTTTTCCGGGACAGGGAGAGAGCAGTACTTC. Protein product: CASSFSGTGREQYF.

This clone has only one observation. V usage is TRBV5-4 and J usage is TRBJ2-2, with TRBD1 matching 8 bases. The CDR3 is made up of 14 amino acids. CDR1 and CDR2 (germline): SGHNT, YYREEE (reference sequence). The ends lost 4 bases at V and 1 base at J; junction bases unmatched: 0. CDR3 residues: CASSGQGNTGELFF. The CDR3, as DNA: TGTGCCAGCAGCGGACAGGGGAACACCGGGGAGCTGTTTTTT. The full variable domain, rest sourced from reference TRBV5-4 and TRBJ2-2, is ETGVTQSPTHLIKTRGQQVTLRCSSQSGHNTVSWYQQALGQGPQFIFQYYREEENGRGNFPPRFSGLQFPNYSSELNVNALELDDSALYLCASSGQGNTGELFFGEGSRLTVL.

The CDR3 region has the DNA TGTGCCAGCAGCGTGGGAGGGCCAGCAGATACGCAGTATTTT. Its translation is CASSVGGPADTQYF. The chain couples TRBV9 to TRBJ2-3; 7 nucleotides align to TRBD2. Germline CDR1 is SGDLS and CDR2 is YYNGEE. The CDR3 runs to 14 residues. Trimming at V came to 2 bases and at J to 4 bases, leaving 4 bases not matched to a gene.

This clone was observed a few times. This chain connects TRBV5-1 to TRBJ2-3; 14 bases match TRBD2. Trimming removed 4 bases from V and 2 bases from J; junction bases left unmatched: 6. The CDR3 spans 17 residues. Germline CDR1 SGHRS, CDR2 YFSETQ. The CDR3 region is CASSTGTSGSYTDTQYF. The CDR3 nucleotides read TGCGCCAGCAGCACTGGGACTAGCGGGAGTTACACAGATACGCAGTATTTT.